This record covers a single T cell receptor (beta chain). Antigen specificity is unknown. This sample was included in a study of long-term antiretroviral therapy in people with HIV. Study-level points and caveats: Those clones which expanded before ART made up the dominant part of the repertoire at all time points. Data on ART adherence, viral resistance or therapy changes were unavailable.

The CDR3 runs to 14 residues. Germline values: CDR1 SGHRS, CDR2 YFSETQ. Trimming stripped 0 bases from V and 8 bases from J, with 12 bases between. The assay used was immunoSEQ (version v3.0), run at survey level. TCRdb's table, derived via immunoSEQ multiplex PCR, lists solely in-frame clones and lacks some. The sample lists a few thousand clones, more than 75% seen once, with about 6.3% in the top ten. The specimen comprised unsorted PBMCs, sampled 1.3 years after starting antiretroviral therapy. The chain uses TRBV5-1 and TRBJ2-1; D tentatively reads TRBD1 or TRBD2 (6 bases each). The sequence derives from a woman aged 45 to 65 with HIV. This chain's CDR3 is CASSLGQGRHEQFF. Here the CDR3 DNA reads TGCGCCAGCAGCTTGGGGCAGGGGAGGCATGAGCAGTTCTTC. The whole variable domain, remainder taken from reference TRBV5-1 and TRBJ2-1, is KAGVTQTPRYLIKTRGQQVTLSCSPISGHRSVSWYQQTPGQGLQFLFEYFSETQRNKGNFPGRFSGRQFSNSRSEMNVSTLELGDSALYLCASSLGQGRHEQFFGPGTRLTVL.